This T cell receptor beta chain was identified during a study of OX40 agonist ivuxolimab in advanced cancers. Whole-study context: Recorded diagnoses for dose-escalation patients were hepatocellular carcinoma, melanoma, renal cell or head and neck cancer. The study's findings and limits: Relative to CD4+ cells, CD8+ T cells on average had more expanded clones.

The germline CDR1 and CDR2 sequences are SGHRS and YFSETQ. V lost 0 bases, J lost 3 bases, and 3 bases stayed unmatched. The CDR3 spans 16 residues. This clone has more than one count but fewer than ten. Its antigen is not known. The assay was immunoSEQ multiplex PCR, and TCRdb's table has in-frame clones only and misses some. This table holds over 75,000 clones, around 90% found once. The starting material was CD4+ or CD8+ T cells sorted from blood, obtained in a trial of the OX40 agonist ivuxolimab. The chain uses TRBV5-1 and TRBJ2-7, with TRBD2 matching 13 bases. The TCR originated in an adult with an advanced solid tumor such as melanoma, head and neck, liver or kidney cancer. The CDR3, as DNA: TGCGCCAGCAGCTTGGGGGGGACTAGCGGGAACTACGAGCAGTACTTC. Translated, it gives CASSLGGTSGNYEQYF.